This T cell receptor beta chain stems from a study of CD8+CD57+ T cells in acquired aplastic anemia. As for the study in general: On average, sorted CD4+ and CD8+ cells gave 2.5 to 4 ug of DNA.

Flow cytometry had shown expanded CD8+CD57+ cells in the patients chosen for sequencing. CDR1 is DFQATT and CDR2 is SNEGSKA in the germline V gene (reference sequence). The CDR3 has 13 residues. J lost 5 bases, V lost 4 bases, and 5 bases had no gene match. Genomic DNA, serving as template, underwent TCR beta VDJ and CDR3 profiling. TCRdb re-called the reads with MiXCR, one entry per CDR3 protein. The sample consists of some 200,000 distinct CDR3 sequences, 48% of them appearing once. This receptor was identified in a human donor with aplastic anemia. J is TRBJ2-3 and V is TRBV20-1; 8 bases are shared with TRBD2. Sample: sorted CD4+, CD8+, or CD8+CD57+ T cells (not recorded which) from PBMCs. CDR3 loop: CSATDGRGDTQYF. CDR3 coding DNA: TGCAGTGCTACGGACGGGAGGGGAGATACGCAGTATTTT.